Sequencing of this TCR beta chain was carried out in a study of cytomegalovirus exposure and HLA in healthy donors. As regards this clone: What it binds is unknown.

The CDR3 covers 11 residues. The germline gives CDR1 SEHNR, CDR2 FQNEAQ (reference sequence). The study's findings and limits: With later analysis, a missense DCLRE1C variant became linked to TCR beta V- and J-gene trimming.

13 Jbeta primers and 60 Vbeta primers were used for the PCR. Repertoires were generated with immunoSEQ multiplex PCR, while TCRdb's copy carries only in-frame clones and drops some. The sample totals 80,000 to 95,000 clones. Participants comprised healthy donors of bone marrow. Donors had nominal health at sampling but likely had unrecorded immune exposures. This chain uses TRBV7-9 with TRBJ1-1; D not certain. The sequence was obtained from a man aged 50 to 59 in good health and CMV-seropositive. Material for sequencing was PBMCs. Here the CDR3 DNA reads TGTGCATACCAAGACTACACTGAAGCTTTCTTT. Translating gives CAYQDYTEAFF.